This T cell receptor (beta chain) was found in a study of cytotoxic CD8 clonotypes in ibrutinib-treated CLL. CDR3 length equals 14 residues. Per the germline V gene, CDR1 is SGHRS and CDR2 is YFSETQ. Deletions cut 2 bases from V and 4 bases from J, with 12 bases between. Repertoires were generated with immunoSEQ multiplex PCR, while TCRdb's copy carries only in-frame clones and drops some. The repertoire consists of about 300,000 clones, with 67% occurring once and the leading ten covering approximately 6%. The rearrangement joins TRBV5-1 to TRBJ1-2; the D gene is possibly TRBD1 (5 bases). Sequencing was performed on PBMCs, taken after 36 months of ibrutinib treatment. The receptor comes from a human donor with chronic lymphocytic leukemia. CDR3 bases: TGCGCCAGCAGCTTAGACGGGACTGTCTATGGCTACACCTTC. Amino acid sequence: CASSLDGTVYGYTF.